The next 16 T cell receptor beta chains were all read from a single sample in a study of blood T cell repertoires in COVID-19. Sequencing was performed with immunoSEQ multiplex PCR; in TCRdb, only in-frame clones are kept and a portion is missing. The sample carries 45,000 to 55,000 clones, approximately 82% recorded once. Sequences were obtained from peripheral blood. The receptors derive from a human donor in a cohort sampled during active COVID-19.

The gene calls are TRBV5-1 and TRBJ2-3, with D maybe TRBD2 (5 bases). Germline CDR1 reads SGHRS; CDR2 reads YFSETQ. The CDR3 has 15 amino acids. Between the trimmed V and J ends, which lost 0 bases and 6 bases, there was a span of 14 bases. CDR3 sequence: CASSLAPGKGDTQYF. In DNA form, the CDR3 reads TGCGCCAGCAGCTTGGCTCCGGGGAAAGGGGATACGCAGTATTTT.

The chain links TRBV5-4 to TRBJ2-3; possibly TRBD1 for D (7 bases). The CDR3 is 16 residues long. In germline, CDR1 is SGHNT, CDR2 YYREEE (reference sequence). Trimming pared 7 bases from V and 6 bases from J, leaving 24 bases between. The CDR3 loop reads CASGLNKQGRSDTQYF. CDR3 DNA sequence: TGTGCCAGCGGACTCAATAAACAGGGGAGGTCGGATACGCAGTATTTT.

The rearrangement uses TRBV24-1 and TRBJ2-1, with D unresolved. Trimming took off 4 bases at V and 1 base at J, with 16 bases between the two ends. Per the germline V gene, CDR1 is KGHDR and CDR2 is SFDVKD. The CDR3 is 17 amino acids. The CDR3 protein is CATSDPRSLRSYNEQFF. In nucleotides, the CDR3 is TGTGCCACCAGTGACCCGAGATCTTTAAGATCCTACAATGAGCAGTTCTTC.

The sample holds a few counts of this clone. The chain has TRBV18 and TRBJ1-1, with TRBD1 identical over 9 bases. Germline assignment: CDR1 KGHSH and CDR2 LQKENI. The CDR3 is 14 amino acids. J was trimmed by 1 base and V by 4 bases; bases with no gene match: 1. The CDR3, as DNA: TGTGCCAGCTCACAACAGGGGGCGAACACTGAAGCTTTCTTT. Protein sequence: CASSQQGANTEAFF.

The rearrangement uses TRBV18 and TRBJ2-1, with D possibly being TRBD1 (5 bases). CDR3 size: 12 residues. The V and J ends lost 3 bases and 6 bases respectively, with 6 bases between them. Germline CDR1 and CDR2: KGHSH and LQKENI. The CDR3 nucleotides are TGTGCCAGCTCACCCGACAGCAATGAGCAGTTCTTC. It encodes CASSPDSNEQFF.

This rearrangement joins TRBV27 to TRBJ2-3, with 8 bases aligning to TRBD2. This CDR3 has 16 amino acids. The trim removed 3 bases at V and 2 bases at J, leaving 7 bases unmatched. Germline V lookup: CDR1 MNHEY, CDR2 SMNVEV (reference sequence). The CDR3 DNA reads as TGTGCCAGCAGTTTCCGCAAGCGGGGGCCCACAGATACGCAGTATTTT. Translating it yields CASSFRKRGPTDTQYF.

The chain joins TRBV6-4 to TRBJ2-3; no definite D call. This CDR3 comprises 13 residues. Trimming cost V 3 bases and J 2 bases, with 6 bases left between them. Germline CDR1 and CDR2: MRHNA and SNTAGT. The CDR3 DNA is TGTGCCAGCAGTGAGTCCAACACAGATACGCAGTATTTT. It yields the protein CASSESNTDTQYF.

The V gene is TRBV4-3, the J gene TRBJ1-1; tentative D call: TRBD1 (6 bases). CDR1 LGHNA and CDR2 YSLEER come from the germline V gene. Trimming shortened V by 4 bases and J by 1 base, and 16 bases separated the two germline ends. This CDR3 contains 16 residues. The CDR3 coding sequence is TGCGCCAGCAGCCCGAACAGGGCCCCCCGGAACACTGAAGCTTTCTTT. It encodes CASSPNRAPRNTEAFF.

V gene TRBV5-5 combines with J gene TRBJ2-3, with a tentative D call TRBD1 (6 bases). CDR3 length: 13 residues. The ends were cut back, 4 bases at V and 3 bases at J, with 9 bases in the middle. Germline CDR1 SGHKS, CDR2 YYEKEE (reference sequence). The DNA of the CDR3 is TGTGCCAGCAGCGTAGGGGGAACAGATACGCAGTATTTT. Translating it yields CASSVGGTDTQYF.

The chain has TRBV5-5 and TRBJ2-6; TRBD1 might be the D (5 bases). V was cut by 1 base and J by 4 bases, with 24 bases left in between. CDR1 and CDR2 from the germline V gene are SGHKS and YYEKEE (reference sequence). This CDR3 spans 20 amino acids. The CDR3 sequence: CASSLFLGAASSRGANVLTF. For the CDR3, the DNA is TGTGCCAGCAGCTTGTTCCTAGGGGCGGCCTCCTCTAGGGGGGCCAACGTCCTGACTTTC.

This clone was seen a single time. The V call is TRBV5-8, the J call TRBJ1-1; D is unresolved. Germline CDR1 reads SGHTS; CDR2 reads YDEGEE. The V end was cut by 0 bases, the J end by 10 bases, with 13 bases between. The CDR3 totals 13 residues. DNA of the CDR3: TGTGCCAGCAGCTTGGATCGGGGTCTTGGAGCTTTCTTT. Amino acid sequence: CASSLDRGLGAFF. Supplemented by reference TRBV5-8 and TRBJ1-1, the full variable domain reads EAGVTQSPTHLIKTRGQQATLRCSPISGHTSVYWYQQALGLGLQFLLWYDEGEERNRGNFPPRFSGRQFPNYSSELNVNALELEDSALYLCASSLDRGLGAFFGQGTRLTVV.

This chain links TRBV5-3 with TRBJ1-5, with TRBD1 identical over 9 bases. TRBV5-3 is placed among ORFs of uncertain function. This CDR3 is built from 19 residues. The J segment lost 6 bases and the V segment lost 4 bases, leaving 20 bases of the junction unmatched. The CDR3 here is CARSTEKGNRTGECQPQHF. DNA of the CDR3: TGTGCCAGAAGCACGGAGAAGGGAAACAGGACAGGGGAATGTCAGCCCCAGCATTTT.

The rearrangement uses TRBV5-4 and TRBJ1-2; 7 nucleotides match TRBD1. Germline CDR1 is SGHNT and CDR2 is YYREEE (reference sequence). CDR3 length: 15 residues. J lost 2 bases, V lost 2 bases, and 6 bases had no gene match. The CDR3 spells CASSFPGQMNYGYTF. DNA for the CDR3: TGTGCCAGCAGCTTCCCGGGACAGATGAACTATGGCTACACCTTC.

The sample holds one count of this clone. The chain joins TRBV7-2 to TRBJ2-4; a weak D match, TRBD2 (6 bases). Trimming shortened V by 5 bases and J by 0 bases, and 14 bases separated the two germline ends. This CDR3 has 16 residues. Germline CDR1 reads SGHTA; CDR2 reads FQGNSA. CDR3 coding DNA: TGTGCCAGCAGCCCCAGGCGGGAAATAGCCAAAAACATTCAGTACTTC. As protein: CASSPRREIAKNIQYF.

The chain carries TRBV30 and TRBJ1-5; 9 bases map to TRBD1. The V segment lost 2 bases and the J segment 7 bases; nucleotides outside the gene matches: 9. CDR3 length: 15 amino acids. Per the germline V gene, CDR1 is GTSNPN and CDR2 is SVGIG (reference sequence). The CDR3: CAWSIGTGPRQPQHF. In DNA form, the CDR3 reads TGTGCCTGGAGTATCGGGACAGGGCCGAGACAGCCCCAGCATTTT.

The chain uses TRBV5-1 and TRBJ1-2; 9 nucleotides align to TRBD1. The CDR3 is made up of 16 amino acids. Per the germline V gene, CDR1 is SGHRS and CDR2 is YFSETQ. Unmatched junction bases numbered 7, after V lost 0 bases and J lost 4 bases. The CDR3 region is CASSLGSGTGSYGYTF. The CDR3 nucleotides read TGCGCCAGCAGCTTGGGCTCCGGGACAGGGTCCTATGGCTACACCTTC.